The present T cell receptor beta chain was sequenced within a study of neoadjuvant anti-PD-1 for oral cavity cancer. Across the study: Patients without progression received a fourth nivolumab dose around day 43, then surgical resection on days 50-56.

In the case of this clone: Its cognate antigen is unknown.

Study results and limitations: Treg/Th17 ratio rose with pretreatment blood and fell with post-treatment tumor TCRbeta clonality.

Trimming removed 2 bases from V and 0 bases from J, with 8 bases in between. In germline, CDR1 is SGHAT, CDR2 FQNNGV. The CDR3 extends over 15 amino acids. Time point meaning: after neoadjuvant nivolumab, at surgical resection. Patients had newly diagnosed, untreated stage II-IVA oral cavity squamous cell carcinoma. Blood cells were analyzed directly, without culture or expansion. The assay was immunoSEQ multiplex PCR, and TCRdb's table has in-frame clones only and misses some. The sample lists 65,000 to 70,000 clones, about 86% seen once, with around 3% in the top ten. The chain links TRBV11-2 to TRBJ1-3; D gene unclear. The source material was PBMCs, sampled after nivolumab (anti-PD-1) treatment. The clonotype originates from a person aged 35-79 years with oral cavity squamous cell carcinoma. The CDR3 reads CASSLRASSGNTIYF. As DNA, the CDR3 is TGTGCCAGCAGCTTAAGGGCCAGCTCTGGAAACACCATATATTTT. The full variable domain, in which reference TRBV11-2 and TRBJ1-3 provide the parts outside the CDR3, is EAGVAQSPRYKIIEKRQSVAFWCNPISGHATLYWYQQILGQGPKLLIQFQNNGVVDDSQLPKDRFSAERLKGVDSTLKIQPAKLEDSAVYLCASSLRASSGNTIYFGEGSWLTVV.